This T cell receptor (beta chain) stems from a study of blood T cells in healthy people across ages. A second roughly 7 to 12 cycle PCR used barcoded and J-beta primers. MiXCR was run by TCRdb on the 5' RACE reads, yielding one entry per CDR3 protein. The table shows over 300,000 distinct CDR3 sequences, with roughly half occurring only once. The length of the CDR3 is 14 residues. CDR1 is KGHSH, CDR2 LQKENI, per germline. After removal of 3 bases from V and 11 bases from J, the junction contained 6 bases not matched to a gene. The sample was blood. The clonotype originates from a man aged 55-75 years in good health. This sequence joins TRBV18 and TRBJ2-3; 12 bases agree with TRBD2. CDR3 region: CASSPETSGSGQYF. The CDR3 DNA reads TGTGCCAGCTCACCTGAGACTAGCGGGAGTGGGCAGTATTTT.